This T cell receptor beta chain was sequenced during a study of response to subunit inactivated influenza vaccine. Study outcomes and limitations: Each seasonal flu vaccination may recruit only limited new T cells, authors suggested.

The CDR3 loop spans 16 amino acids. Germline lookup yields CDR1 SGHKS and CDR2 YYEKEE (reference sequence). V lost 3 bases and J 10 bases, leaving 23 bases between the germline ends. In regard to this clonotype: What it recognizes is unknown.

TCRdb fed the RT-PCR reads into MiXCR, producing one record per CDR3 protein. This sample has 710,000 or so distinct CDR3 sequences, with around 14% found just once. The sequencing here drew on PBMCs from blood, taken 11 to 12 days after vaccination. The TCR originated in a man between 50 and 59 years old who received an inactivated influenza vaccine. The V and J genes are TRBV5-5 and TRBJ2-4, with a weak D call TRBD2 (5 bases). The CDR3 coding sequence is TGTGCCAGCAGCTCCGGCCACACGCAACAGAGGGAAATTCAGTACTTC. Translation: CASSSGHTQQREIQYF.